The rows below give T cell receptor beta chains drawn from one sample of a study of blood T cell repertoires in COVID-19. The data were produced by immunoSEQ multiplex PCR, yet TCRdb's version contains in-frame clones alone and is incomplete. The data contain more than 140,000 clones, roughly 84% of them singletons. The sequencing input was peripheral blood. Receptors were obtained from a woman in her 50s in a cohort sampled during active or convalescent COVID-19. Both conserved end residues are part of each CDR3. The order of the fields is clone size, D gene, V gene, J gene, CDR3 protein, CDR3 DNA. D genes are given only for firm matches. Where a row states a size, it is once, few, many or the class of an expanded clone; other rows omit it.

clone size: once; D gene: -; V gene: TRBV10-3; J gene: TRBJ1-5; CDR3 protein: CAISESTRGEGQPQHF; CDR3 DNA: TGTGCCATCAGTGAGTCGACCAGGGGCGAAGGGCAGCCCCAGCATTTT
clone size: few; D gene: -; V gene: TRBV19; J gene: TRBJ1-2; CDR3 protein: CASSIPRADGYTF; CDR3 DNA: TGTGCCAGTAGTATTCCCAGGGCCGATGGCTACACCTTC
clone size: -; D gene: TRBD2; V gene: TRBV19; J gene: TRBJ2-5; CDR3 protein: CATRTSGGVGTQYF; CDR3 DNA: TGTGCCACCCGGACTAGCGGGGGGGTTGGGACCCAGTACTTC
clone size: -; D gene: -; V gene: TRBV29-1; J gene: TRBJ2-7; CDR3 protein: CSVEARGGYEQYF; CDR3 DNA: TGCAGCGTTGAAGCTCGGGGTGGCTACGAGCAGTACTTC
clone size: -; D gene: TRBD2; V gene: TRBV11-2; J gene: TRBJ2-5; CDR3 protein: CASSPPLAGVKETQYF; CDR3 DNA: TGTGCCAGCAGCCCGCCCCTAGCGGGGGTAAAAGAGACCCAGTACTTC
clone size: -; D gene: -; V gene: TRBV7-2; J gene: TRBJ2-1; CDR3 protein: CASSLGGHNEQFF; CDR3 DNA: TGTGCCAGCAGCTTAGGGGGCCACAATGAGCAGTTCTTC
clone size: once; D gene: TRBD2; V gene: TRBV3-1/TRBV3-2; J gene: TRBJ2-5; CDR3 protein: CASSPRGSRAGAQYF; CDR3 DNA: TGTGCCAGCAGCCCACGAGGATCAAGGGCGGGGGCCCAGTACTTC
clone size: -; D gene: TRBD1; V gene: TRBV27; J gene: TRBJ1-1; CDR3 protein: CASSLTGGTEAFF; CDR3 DNA: TGTGCCAGCAGTTTAACAGGGGGCACTGAAGCTTTCTTT
clone size: -; D gene: -; V gene: TRBV7-2; J gene: TRBJ1-2; CDR3 protein: CASSFDRRYGYTF; CDR3 DNA: TGTGCCAGCAGCTTTGACAGGCGCTATGGCTACACCTTC
clone size: -; D gene: TRBD2; V gene: TRBV9; J gene: TRBJ2-3; CDR3 protein: CASSVGAGGPWDTQYF; CDR3 DNA: TGTGCCAGCAGCGTAGGAGCGGGGGGCCCCTGGGATACGCAGTATTTT
clone size: -; D gene: TRBD1; V gene: TRBV19; J gene: TRBJ1-3; CDR3 protein: CASRIRQGGNTIYF; CDR3 DNA: TGTGCCAGTAGGATACGACAGGGCGGAAACACCATATATTTT
clone size: few; D gene: TRBD1; V gene: TRBV6-5; J gene: TRBJ1-5; CDR3 protein: CASMTGVQPQHF; CDR3 DNA: TGTGCCAGCATGACAGGGGTACAGCCCCAGCATTTT
clone size: -; D gene: TRBD2; V gene: TRBV27; J gene: TRBJ2-7; CDR3 protein: CASSSRAGAYEQYF; CDR3 DNA: TGTGCCAGCAGTTCAAGGGCGGGGGCCTACGAGCAGTACTTC
clone size: few; D gene: -; V gene: TRBV19; J gene: TRBJ1-1; CDR3 protein: CASMGSTEAFF; CDR3 DNA: TGTGCCAGTATGGGGAGCACTGAAGCTTTCTTT
clone size: -; D gene: TRBD2; V gene: TRBV19; J gene: TRBJ2-3; CDR3 protein: CASSYGGGAALTQYF; CDR3 DNA: TGTGCCAGTAGCTACGGCGGGGGGGCCGCACTTACGCAGTATTTT
clone size: -; D gene: -; V gene: TRBV4-3; J gene: TRBJ1-2; CDR3 protein: CASSQEFIGVGGYTF; CDR3 DNA: TGCGCCAGCAGCCAAGAATTCATAGGGGTTGGTGGCTACACCTTC
clone size: once; D gene: -; V gene: TRBV24-1; J gene: TRBJ1-1; CDR3 protein: CATREQGNTEAFF; CDR3 DNA: TGTGCCACCAGGGAGCAGGGGAACACTGAAGCTTTCTTT
clone size: -; D gene: TRBD2; V gene: TRBV28; J gene: TRBJ2-7; CDR3 protein: CASSFERGYEQYF; CDR3 DNA: TGTGCCAGCAGTTTTGAGCGGGGCTACGAGCAGTACTTC
clone size: -; D gene: -; V gene: TRBV4-1; J gene: TRBJ2-2; CDR3 protein: CASSQGEFTGELFF; CDR3 DNA: TGCGCCAGCAGCCAAGGAGAATTCACCGGGGAGCTGTTTTTT
clone size: few; D gene: -; V gene: TRBV19; J gene: TRBJ1-2; CDR3 protein: CASSKTTGSGYGYTF; CDR3 DNA: TGTGCCAGTAGTAAAACTACAGGGTCCGGCTATGGCTACACCTTC
clone size: once; D gene: TRBD2; V gene: TRBV3-1/TRBV3-2; J gene: TRBJ2-3; CDR3 protein: CASSLRTSGYTDTQYF; CDR3 DNA: TGTGCCAGCAGCCTACGGACTAGCGGGTACACAGATACGCAGTATTTT
clone size: -; D gene: TRBD1; V gene: TRBV30; J gene: TRBJ1-1; CDR3 protein: CAWSGQGEGEAFF; CDR3 DNA: TGTGCCTGGAGCGGACAGGGGGAGGGTGAAGCTTTCTTT
clone size: -; D gene: -; V gene: TRBV9; J gene: TRBJ2-1; CDR3 protein: CASSPTTSSYNEQFF; CDR3 DNA: TGTGCCAGCAGCCCCACGACAAGCTCCTACAATGAGCAGTTCTTC
clone size: -; D gene: -; V gene: TRBV30; J gene: TRBJ2-1; CDR3 protein: CAWTRASSYNEQFF; CDR3 DNA: TGTGCCTGGACCAGGGCGAGCTCCTACAATGAGCAGTTCTTC
clone size: -; D gene: -; V gene: TRBV5-1; J gene: TRBJ1-2; CDR3 protein: CASSRDRQANYGYTF; CDR3 DNA: TGCGCCAGCAGCAGAGACAGGCAAGCTAACTATGGCTACACCTTC
clone size: -; D gene: TRBD1; V gene: TRBV5-1; J gene: TRBJ1-1; CDR3 protein: CASSPGQGILNTEAFF; CDR3 DNA: TGCGCCAGCAGCCCGGGACAGGGGATTTTGAACACTGAAGCTTTCTTT
clone size: once; D gene: TRBD1; V gene: TRBV10-1; J gene: TRBJ2-1; CDR3 protein: CASSVGQGGPDEQFF; CDR3 DNA: TGCGCCAGCAGTGTAGGACAGGGTGGTCCGGATGAGCAGTTCTTC
clone size: -; D gene: TRBD2; V gene: TRBV5-5; J gene: TRBJ2-5; CDR3 protein: CASSPQLSGGAIQETQYF; CDR3 DNA: TGTGCCAGCAGCCCACAACTTAGCGGGGGCGCGATCCAAGAGACCCAGTACTTC
clone size: -; D gene: TRBD2; V gene: TRBV4-3; J gene: TRBJ2-1; CDR3 protein: CASSPIITRAGGSVNNEQFF; CDR3 DNA: TGCGCCAGCAGCCCCATCATAACGCGAGCGGGGGGCTCAGTGAACAATGAGCAGTTCTTC
clone size: -; D gene: -; V gene: TRBV18; J gene: TRBJ2-7; CDR3 protein: CASSPPRPNSNEQYF; CDR3 DNA: TGTGCCAGCTCACCACCCAGGCCTAACTCCAACGAGCAGTACTTC
clone size: -; D gene: -; V gene: TRBV13; J gene: TRBJ1-4; CDR3 protein: CASSIQGAANEKLFF; CDR3 DNA: TGTGCCAGCAGTATACAGGGCGCAGCTAATGAAAAACTGTTTTTT
clone size: -; D gene: -; V gene: TRBV5-1; J gene: TRBJ1-2; CDR3 protein: CASSLHLGSGYTF; CDR3 DNA: TGCGCCAGCAGCTTACATCTGGGGAGCGGCTACACCTTC
clone size: -; D gene: -; V gene: TRBV15; J gene: TRBJ2-1; CDR3 protein: CATSRDWGLEREDNEQFF; CDR3 DNA: TGTGCCACCAGCAGAGATTGGGGACTTGAGAGGGAAGACAATGAGCAGTTCTTC
clone size: -; D gene: -; V gene: TRBV12-3/TRBV12-4; J gene: TRBJ1-1; CDR3 protein: CASSFHGNTEAFF; CDR3 DNA: TGTGCCAGCAGTTTTCACGGGAACACTGAAGCTTTCTTT
clone size: few; D gene: TRBD1; V gene: TRBV6-5; J gene: TRBJ1-2; CDR3 protein: CASSYQGAHYGYTF; CDR3 DNA: TGTGCCAGCAGTTACCAGGGGGCGCACTATGGCTACACCTTC
clone size: -; D gene: TRBD2; V gene: TRBV12-3/TRBV12-4; J gene: TRBJ2-1; CDR3 protein: CAGYSGGRQFF; CDR3 DNA: TGTGCCGGATATAGCGGGGGAAGACAGTTCTTC
clone size: -; D gene: -; V gene: TRBV19; J gene: TRBJ1-4; CDR3 protein: CASSMTDEKLFF; CDR3 DNA: TGTGCCAGTAGTATGACAGATGAAAAACTGTTTTTT
clone size: once; D gene: -; V gene: TRBV10-3; J gene: TRBJ1-6; CDR3 protein: CAIRYTADNSPLHF; CDR3 DNA: TGTGCCATCAGGTACACGGCGGATAATTCACCCCTCCACTTT
clone size: -; D gene: -; V gene: TRBV7-2; J gene: TRBJ2-2; CDR3 protein: CASSPPRATGELFF; CDR3 DNA: TGTGCCAGCAGCCCCCCCAGGGCCACCGGGGAGCTGTTTTTT
clone size: -; D gene: TRBD1; V gene: TRBV18; J gene: TRBJ1-5; CDR3 protein: CASSPGTAGNQPQHF; CDR3 DNA: TGTGCCAGCTCACCGGGGACAGCGGGCAATCAGCCCCAGCATTTT
clone size: -; D gene: -; V gene: TRBV6-5; J gene: TRBJ1-3; CDR3 protein: CASSYGRSSGNTIYF; CDR3 DNA: TGTGCCAGCAGTTACGGGAGGAGCTCTGGAAACACCATATATTTT
clone size: -; D gene: -; V gene: TRBV7-2; J gene: TRBJ1-6; CDR3 protein: CASSLGGWGPGSPLHF; CDR3 DNA: TGTGCCAGCAGCTTAGGGGGTTGGGGGCCCGGGTCACCCCTCCACTTT
clone size: -; D gene: -; V gene: TRBV20-1; J gene: TRBJ1-2; CDR3 protein: CSASPYGYTF; CDR3 DNA: TGCAGTGCTAGCCCTTATGGCTACACCTTC
clone size: -; D gene: -; V gene: TRBV2; J gene: TRBJ2-1; CDR3 protein: CASSELQNNEQFF; CDR3 DNA: TGTGCCAGCAGTGAGTTGCAGAACAATGAGCAGTTCTTC
clone size: -; D gene: TRBD1; V gene: TRBV2; J gene: TRBJ1-3; CDR3 protein: CASSENRPGQWGTIYF; CDR3 DNA: TGTGCCAGCAGTGAAAACAGACCGGGACAGTGGGGCACCATATATTTT
clone size: -; D gene: TRBD2; V gene: TRBV5-1; J gene: TRBJ2-2; CDR3 protein: CASSVGTSGGASLFF; CDR3 DNA: TGCGCCAGCAGCGTTGGGACTAGCGGGGGCGCATCGCTGTTTTTT
clone size: -; D gene: TRBD1; V gene: TRBV12-5; J gene: TRBJ2-7; CDR3 protein: CASGLVLGQPGSYEQYF; CDR3 DNA: TGTGCTAGTGGTTTGGTCCTGGGACAGCCGGGATCCTACGAGCAGTACTTC
clone size: -; D gene: -; V gene: TRBV4-1; J gene: TRBJ1-3; CDR3 protein: CASSQAPRGYGNTIYF; CDR3 DNA: TGCGCCAGCAGCCAAGCCCCTAGGGGGTATGGAAACACCATATATTTT
clone size: -; D gene: TRBD1; V gene: TRBV19; J gene: TRBJ1-1; CDR3 protein: CASRKLRGTLNTEAFF; CDR3 DNA: TGTGCCAGTCGAAAACTCAGGGGGACCTTGAACACTGAAGCTTTCTTT
clone size: -; D gene: TRBD2; V gene: TRBV19; J gene: TRBJ2-3; CDR3 protein: CASSQGLAGTDTQYF; CDR3 DNA: TGTGCCAGTAGTCAGGGACTAGCGGGCACAGATACGCAGTATTTT
clone size: -; D gene: -; V gene: TRBV6-4; J gene: TRBJ2-1; CDR3 protein: CASSERGYSSYNEQFF; CDR3 DNA: TGTGCCAGCAGTGAAAGAGGATATAGCTCCTACAATGAGCAGTTCTTC
clone size: -; D gene: -; V gene: TRBV5-6; J gene: TRBJ1-1; CDR3 protein: CASSFRHINTEAFF; CDR3 DNA: TGTGCCAGCAGCTTTCGCCACATAAACACTGAAGCTTTCTTT
clone size: -; D gene: TRBD1; V gene: TRBV19; J gene: TRBJ1-6; CDR3 protein: CASSMRAGTGNSPLHF; CDR3 DNA: TGTGCCAGTAGTATGAGGGCCGGGACAGGTAATTCACCCCTCCACTTT
clone size: -; D gene: -; V gene: TRBV11-2; J gene: TRBJ1-1; CDR3 protein: CASSLLLGYTEAFF; CDR3 DNA: TGTGCCAGCAGCTTGCTCCTCGGGTACACTGAAGCTTTCTTT
clone size: -; D gene: TRBD1; V gene: TRBV19; J gene: TRBJ1-5; CDR3 protein: CASSISGTGYEVGQPQHF; CDR3 DNA: TGTGCCAGTAGTATCTCCGGGACAGGGTACGAGGTCGGTCAGCCCCAGCATTTT
clone size: -; D gene: TRBD2; V gene: TRBV28; J gene: TRBJ2-6; CDR3 protein: CATLSGGVSGANVLTF; CDR3 DNA: TGTGCCACCCTAAGTGGGGGGGTCTCTGGGGCCAACGTCCTGACTTTC
clone size: -; D gene: TRBD1; V gene: TRBV3-1/TRBV3-2; J gene: TRBJ2-7; CDR3 protein: CASSQAVGEDRGFLQYF; CDR3 DNA: TGTGCCAGCAGCCAAGCCGTAGGGGAGGACAGGGGATTTTTGCAGTACTTC
clone size: -; D gene: -; V gene: TRBV4-1; J gene: TRBJ1-5; CDR3 protein: CASRPQGNSNQPQHF; CDR3 DNA: TGCGCCAGCAGACCACAGGGCAATAGCAATCAGCCCCAGCATTTT
clone size: few; D gene: -; V gene: TRBV7-2; J gene: TRBJ2-1; CDR3 protein: CASSLVTSSEQFF; CDR3 DNA: TGTGCCAGCAGCTTGGTCACTAGCTCCGAGCAGTTCTTC
clone size: -; D gene: TRBD2; V gene: TRBV27; J gene: TRBJ2-4; CDR3 protein: CASSLLVGGVEYF; CDR3 DNA: TGTGCCAGCAGTTTATTAGTGGGGGGGGTCGAGTACTTC